This T cell receptor (beta chain) was found in a study of blood T cell repertoires in COVID-19. Study as a whole: Samples representing acute and convalescent COVID-19 were sourced from the United States, Italy and Spain. T cells, B-cell-depleted T cells, or PBMCs provided the cDNA or gDNA that served as material.

Participants were aged about 18 to 90 years, lived in around 22 US areas, and enrolled virtually. In the case of this clone: A read error may explain this, as a much larger clone is one base away. The sample carries other DNA sequences with the same CDR3.

Original handling: Amplifying reference gene primers gave estimates of nucleated cell counts. Measured with immunoSEQ multiplex PCR; TCRdb has only the in-frame clones, and not every one. V and J calls and clone size are copied from that table; D and trimming were computed from the DNA. The top ten hold around 3.7% of the sample, which has approximately 150,000 clones, approximately 84% seen once. The sequenced sample consisted of PBMCs or T cells enriched from blood (not recorded which). This TCR derives from a woman in her 50s with acute COVID-19.

The CDR3 reads CASSLGLQETQYF. DNA of the CDR3: TGTGCCAGCAGCTTAGGACTCCAAGAGACCCAGTACTTC. The chain combines TRBV11-2 with TRBJ2-5; no clear D. Germline V lookup: CDR1 SGHAT, CDR2 FQNNGV. This CDR3 is 13 amino acids long. The germline V and J ends were trimmed by 1 base and 1 base, with 4 bases remaining between them.